This TCR beta chain was documented in a study of regulatory dendritic cells for organ transplantation. This table comes from immunoSEQ multiplex PCR, and its TCRdb copy is limited to in-frame clones, with some not included. Among fewer than 50,000 clones, 90% to 95% were seen once, and the ten largest hold over 0.1%. The sample consisted of naive CD8+ T cells from blood. Subset specified: CD45RA+ naive T cells. This TCR derives from a human donor in good health.

CDR3 loop: CASNSALITLNTEAFF. Written as DNA, the CDR3 is TGTGCCAGTAATTCGGCTTTAATAACGTTGAACACTGAAGCTTTCTTT. The gene calls are TRBV19 and TRBJ1-1; D is unclear. Trimming shortened V by 7 bases and J by 0 bases, and 18 bases separated the two germline ends. Germline lookup yields CDR1 LNHDA and CDR2 SQIVND (reference sequence). The CDR3 spans 16 residues.